The clone carrying this TCR beta chain was seen just once. The data were obtained in a study of CD8+CD57+ T cells in acquired aplastic anemia. Template material for TCR beta VDJ and CDR3 profiling consisted of genomic DNA. TCRdb re-called the reads with MiXCR, one entry per CDR3 protein. The repertoire consists of about 160,000 distinct CDR3 sequences, with around 48% occurring once and the leading ten covering around 3%. An expansion of CD8+CD57+ cells by flow cytometry had been shown in patients chosen for sequencing. Germline CDR1 reads SGHVS; CDR2 reads FQNEAQ. The CDR3 contains 14 residues. With V trimmed by 6 bases and J by 6 bases, 11 bases remained unmatched.

The rearrangement uses TRBV7-8 and TRBJ2-7, with 7 bases aligning to TRBD1. The sample taken for sequencing was sorted CD4+, CD8+, or CD8+CD57+ T cells (not recorded which) from PBMCs. This sequence was found in a human donor with aplastic anemia. CDR3 sequence (DNA): TGTGCCAGCAGTTCCGGGACAGACCCCTCCGAGCAGTACTTC. This codes for CASSSGTDPSEQYF.